Below, 15 T cell receptor beta chains from the same sample are listed, as sequenced in a study of response to subunit inactivated influenza vaccine. Using its own MiXCR run on the RT-PCR reads, TCRdb lists one record per CDR3 protein. This table holds about half a million distinct CDR3 sequences, roughly 11% found once. The material was PBMCs from blood, obtained roughly 47 days after vaccination. Source of these receptors: a man in his fifties who received an inactivated influenza vaccine.

This clonotype was seen a few times. V is TRBV4-3 and J is TRBJ2-5; D is ambiguous. Per the germline V gene, CDR1 is LGHNA and CDR2 is YSLEER. The V gene lost 1 base and the J gene lost 0 bases, with 9 bases spanning the gap. The CDR3 spans 15 residues. The CDR3 here is CASSQGLLNQETQYF. Here the CDR3 DNA reads TGCGCCAGCAGCCAAGGCTTGTTGAACCAAGAGACCCAGTACTTC.

This clonotype showed up many times. The genes are TRBV10-3 and TRBJ2-1, with 7 bases aligning to TRBD2. The CDR3 sequence is 15 residues long. CDR1 ENHRY and CDR2 SYGVKD come from the germline V gene. Trimming at V came to 2 bases and at J to 8 bases, leaving 9 bases not matched to a gene. The CDR3 nucleotides read TGTGCCATCAGTGAGCGGCTTGGGGGGGTCTATGAGCAGTTCTTC. It encodes CAISERLGGVYEQFF.

The chain uses TRBV7-8 and TRBJ2-3; 9 positions match TRBD1. This CDR3 spans 15 amino acids. After removal of 5 bases from V and 2 bases from J, the junction contained 5 bases not matched to a gene. Germline CDR1 SGHVS, CDR2 FQNEAQ. CDR3 region: CASSTRQGDTDTQYF. CDR3 DNA: TGTGCCAGCAGCACTAGACAGGGGGACACAGATACGCAGTATTTT.

This clonotype occurred many times. This chain links TRBV20-1 with TRBJ2-7; D is undetermined. The CDR3 consists of 11 residues. With 6 bases removed from V and 3 bases from J, the gap between germline ends came to 9 bases. The V gene's germline CDR1 is DFQATT and CDR2 SNEGSKA (reference sequence). In DNA form, the CDR3 reads TGCAGTGCCCCAGATCGCTACGAGCAGTACTTC. It translates to CSAPDRYEQYF.

V gene TRBV11-2 combines with J gene TRBJ2-6, with 8 bases identical to TRBD2. V shed 1 base, J shed 0 bases, and the junction held 5 bases outside the gene matches. The CDR3 consists of 18 residues. The germline V gene encodes CDR1 SGHAT and CDR2 FQNNGV. As DNA, the CDR3 is TGTGCCAGCAGCTTAGGACTAGCGCTCCTCTCTGGGGCCAACGTCCTGACTTTC. This codes for CASSLGLALLSGANVLTF.

This clonotype was seen repeatedly, ten times or more. The chain carries TRBV29-1 and TRBJ1-2; D call uncertain. V was shortened by 3 bases and J by 13 bases, with 18 bases between the two germline ends. Germline V CDR1 and CDR2: SQVTM, ANQGSEA. The CDR3 totals 12 residues. CDR3 loop: CSVEEITEPSTF. CDR3 in DNA: TGCAGCGTTGAGGAAATAACAGAGCCCTCCACCTTC.

This clonotype has a handful of counts. The chain combines TRBV12-3 or TRBV12-4 with TRBJ2-7; maybe TRBD1 (5 bases). This CDR3 contains 13 residues. Trimming removed 2 bases at V and 6 bases at J, with 11 bases between. The CDR3 sequence: CASSLNQGPEQYF. The CDR3 DNA reads as TGTGCCAGCAGTTTAAATCAGGGTCCCGAGCAGTACTTC.

Turning to this clonotype: Since a much larger clone is just one base distant, this may be a read error. The chain employs TRBV4-1 and TRBJ1-1; D uncertain. The germline V and J ends were trimmed by 5 bases and 3 bases, with 10 bases remaining between them. Looked up from germline, CDR1 is MGHRA and CDR2 is YSYEKL. CDR3 length: 13 amino acids. The CDR3 loop reads CASSTAEDTEAFF. CDR3 sequence (DNA): TGCGCCAGCAGCACGGCAGAGGACACTGAAGCTTTCTTT.

V and J are TRBV11-2 and TRBJ2-3; TRBD2 matches 7 bases. The CDR3 spans 18 residues. Germline V gene lookup returns CDR1 SGHAT and CDR2 FQNNGV. V lost 2 bases to trimming and J lost 0 bases; unmatched junction nucleotides: 11. The CDR3 DNA reads TGTGCCAGCAGCTTAAAACCTTTAGCGGGTCTCAGCACAGATACGCAGTATTTT. This encodes CASSLKPLAGLSTDTQYF.

This clonotype was observed a few times. The chain joins TRBV5-5 to TRBJ1-2; 12 bases agree with TRBD1. Germline assignment: CDR1 SGHKS and CDR2 YYEKEE (reference sequence). Trimming took 3 bases from V and 6 from J; bases not matched to a gene: 9. The CDR3 has 16 residues. CDR3 sequence (DNA): TGTGCCAGCAGCTCCGGGACAGGGGGCTTGGTCGATGGCTACACCTTC. Residues: CASSSGTGGLVDGYTF. Looking up the rest from reference TRBV5-5 and TRBJ1-2 gives the full variable domain: DAGVTQSPTHLIKTRGQQVTLRCSPISGHKSVSWYQQVLGQGPQFIFQYYEKEERGRGNFPDRFSARQFPNYSSELNVNALLLGDSALYLCASSSGTGGLVDGYTFGSGTRLTVV.

This clonotype occurred a few times. The CDR3, as DNA: TGCAGTGCTAGGAACGCGGGAGGGGAACTAGAGACCCAGTACTTC. Amino acids: CSARNAGGELETQYF. V and J are TRBV20-1 and TRBJ2-5, with 9 bases identical to TRBD2. The CDR3 extends over 15 amino acids. V lost 3 bases and J lost 4; bases outside the gene matches: 9. The V gene's germline CDR1 is DFQATT and CDR2 SNEGSKA (reference sequence).

This clonotype was recorded at least ten times. This sequence joins TRBV24-1 and TRBJ2-1, with 7 positions matching TRBD2. Losses at the gene ends were 4 bases for V and 7 bases for J; bases not matched to a gene: 12. The CDR3 is made up of 16 amino acids. Germline V gene sequence: CDR1 KGHDR, CDR2 SFDVKD. CDR3 amino acids: CATSDPPTLAVNEQFF. CDR3 in DNA: TGTGCCACCAGTGACCCCCCCACCCTAGCGGTGAATGAGCAGTTCTTC.

This clonotype occurred a few times. The chain links TRBV5-1 to TRBJ2-7; D perhaps matches TRBD2 (6 bases). Germline loops: CDR1 SGHRS, CDR2 YFSETQ. V lost 4 bases and J lost 10, with 15 bases in between. There are 12 residues in the CDR3. The CDR3 DNA reads TGCGCCAGCAGCGAGACCGGGACTCCACAGTACTTC. It yields the protein CASSETGTPQYF.

This rearrangement joins TRBV15 to TRBJ2-1; 9 bases fit TRBD2. V dropped 0 bases and J dropped 6; count of bases not matched to a gene: 3. This CDR3 is built from 15 residues. Germline V lookup: CDR1 LNHNV, CDR2 YYDKDF (reference sequence). CDR3 in amino acids: CATSRERLAVNEQFF. The CDR3 DNA reads TGTGCCACCAGCAGAGAACGACTAGCGGTCAATGAGCAGTTCTTC.

V gene TRBV5-1 combines with J gene TRBJ2-3; the match to TRBD1 covers 8 bases. The CDR3 length is 13 residues. After removal of 9 bases from V and 2 bases from J, the junction contained 5 bases not matched to a gene. Germline V gene lookup returns CDR1 SGHRS and CDR2 YFSETQ. The DNA of the CDR3 is TGCGCCACCGGGACAGGTCCCACAGATACGCAGTATTTT. Amino acid sequence: CATGTGPTDTQYF.